Presented here are 2 T cell receptor beta chains from one specimen sequenced in a study of shared clonotypes between healthy human individuals. Sequenced by immunoSEQ multiplex PCR; TCRdb stores in-frame clones only, minus some. The sample lists 2.5 million or so clones; roughly 92% were seen once. Sequencing input: naive CD4+ T cells sorted from blood. Subset meaning: CD45RA+ positively selected. These receptors were collected from a man younger than 35 in good health.

The chain couples TRBV7-8 to TRBJ2-3; no definite D call. The germline V gene has CDR1 SGHVS and CDR2 FQNEAQ. The V end was cut by 0 bases, the J end by 0 bases, with 10 bases between. There are 16 residues in the CDR3. The chain's CDR3 is CASSLAHGLSTDTQYF. The CDR3 nucleotides are TGTGCCAGCAGCTTAGCTCACGGCCTAAGCACAGATACGCAGTATTTT.

The genes are TRBV11-3 and TRBJ2-4; D perhaps matches TRBD2 (6 bases). Trimming took off 1 base at V and 8 bases at J, with 15 bases between the two ends. From germline, CDR1 is SGHNT and CDR2 YENEEA. This CDR3 is built from 15 residues. CDR3 DNA sequence: TGTGCCAGCAGCTTAGGGAGGGCCCCGGAGGACATTCAGTACTTC. Its protein is CASSLGRAPEDIQYF.